This TCR beta chain was obtained from a study of T cell repertoires in cytomegalovirus infection. The germline CDR1 and CDR2 sequences are SGHTA and FQGNSA. The V gene end was trimmed by 6 bases and the J gene end by 0 bases; junction bases not matched to a gene: 5. CDR3 length equals 14 residues. In its sample, this clonotype was seen many times. Each CDR3 protein gets one entry after TCRdb re-called the reads with MiXCR. The table lists about 100,000 distinct CDR3 sequences, 16% of them singletons, with 8% in the top ten. This clonotype was obtained from a human donor in good health (CMV status not recorded). Some clones in this sample may be carry-over from other donors' samples. The V call is TRBV7-2, the J call TRBJ2-7; 7 bases agree with TRBD1. The material sequenced was PBMCs. CDR3 amino acids: CASSDRAFSYEQYF. The CDR3, as DNA: TGTGCCAGCAGTGACAGGGCTTTCTCCTACGAGCAGTACTTC.